These T cell receptor beta chains were read from a single sample in a study of blood T cell repertoires in COVID-19. Method: immunoSEQ multiplex PCR; TCRdb's copy keeps in-frame clones and lacks some. The sample includes hundreds of thousands of clones, about nine tenths seen only once; the top ten take 6% to 8.5%. Sequenced input: peripheral blood. These receptors were taken from a woman in her seventies with COVID-19, enrolled during active disease. The CDR3 runs from the conserved cysteine through the conserved F or W. Each record gives: V gene, J gene, D gene, clone size, CDR3 DNA, CDR3 protein. The D gene is left open where the match is weak. Clone size appears in some rows only: once, few, many, or a class for an expanded clone.

v_call: TRBV18
j_call: TRBJ1-2
d_call: .
clone_size: .
cdr3_nt: TGTGCCAGCTCACCCTCGGCAGAGGGCTATGGCTACACCTTC
cdr3_aa: CASSPSAEGYGYTF

v_call: TRBV5-8
j_call: TRBJ1-4
d_call: TRBD1
clone_size: .
cdr3_nt: TGTGCCAGCAGCGGCGGACAGGGTCCCTATAATGAAAAACTGTTTTTT
cdr3_aa: CASSGGQGPYNEKLFF

v_call: TRBV29-1
j_call: TRBJ1-2
d_call: .
clone_size: .
cdr3_nt: TGCAGCGTTGGCTTTGGACAAGATGGCTATGGCTACACCTTC
cdr3_aa: CSVGFGQDGYGYTF

v_call: TRBV3-1/TRBV3-2
j_call: TRBJ1-4
d_call: .
clone_size: .
cdr3_nt: TGTGCCAGCAGCCTGCGAGTTGATGCAACTAATGAAAAACTGTTTTTT
cdr3_aa: CASSLRVDATNEKLFF

v_call: TRBV6-6
j_call: TRBJ2-7
d_call: .
clone_size: .
cdr3_nt: TGTGCCAGCAGTTGGAACAGCTACGAGCAGTACTTC
cdr3_aa: CASSWNSYEQYF

v_call: TRBV7-2
j_call: TRBJ1-2
d_call: TRBD1
clone_size: few
cdr3_nt: TGTGCCAGCAGCTTGGGCCTGACAGGGGGAGATGGCTACACCTTC
cdr3_aa: CASSLGLTGGDGYTF

v_call: TRBV6-5
j_call: TRBJ2-4
d_call: .
clone_size: once
cdr3_nt: TGTGCCAGCAGCCGAGGGGGGACAGCTCAAAACATTCAGTACTTC
cdr3_aa: CASSRGGTAQNIQYF

v_call: TRBV2
j_call: TRBJ1-5
d_call: TRBD1
clone_size: once
cdr3_nt: TGTGCCAGTACGACAGGGAAATATAGCAATCAGCCCCAGCATTTT
cdr3_aa: CASTTGKYSNQPQHF

v_call: TRBV24-1
j_call: TRBJ2-5
d_call: .
clone_size: .
cdr3_nt: TGTGCCACCAGTGATTTATCGGGGGGCGGGGAGACCCAGTACTTC
cdr3_aa: CATSDLSGGGETQYF

v_call: TRBV4-3
j_call: TRBJ2-7
d_call: .
clone_size: .
cdr3_nt: TGCGCCAGCAGCCAAGACCGTTCAGGATTCTACGAGCAGTACTTC
cdr3_aa: CASSQDRSGFYEQYF

v_call: TRBV27
j_call: TRBJ1-2
d_call: .
clone_size: once
cdr3_nt: TGTGCCAGCTTTGGGAGGGGCTGGGAGGGCTACACCTTC
cdr3_aa: CASFGRGWEGYTF

v_call: TRBV2
j_call: TRBJ2-6
d_call: TRBD1
clone_size: .
cdr3_nt: TGTGCCAGCAGGACAGGGGACTTCTCTGGGGCCAACGTCCTGACTTTC
cdr3_aa: CASRTGDFSGANVLTF

v_call: TRBV9
j_call: TRBJ2-6
d_call: .
clone_size: .
cdr3_nt: TGTGCCAGCAGCCCCCGACAGTTCTCTGGGGCCAACGTCCTGACTTTC
cdr3_aa: CASSPRQFSGANVLTF

v_call: TRBV19
j_call: TRBJ1-1
d_call: .
clone_size: .
cdr3_nt: TGTGCCAGTAGTATAGATCTATGGGGGGGTGGATGGACTGAAGCTTTCTTT
cdr3_aa: CASSIDLWGGGWTEAFF

v_call: TRBV7-9
j_call: TRBJ1-3
d_call: .
clone_size: .
cdr3_nt: TGTGCCAGCAGCTTAGCCCCAGGGGGAAACACCATATATTTT
cdr3_aa: CASSLAPGGNTIYF

v_call: TRBV5-8
j_call: TRBJ2-1
d_call: TRBD2
clone_size: once
cdr3_nt: TGTGCCAGCAGTCCCTACACGGACCCGGGGGGGGCTTACAATGAGCAGTTCTTC
cdr3_aa: CASSPYTDPGGAYNEQFF

v_call: TRBV5-8
j_call: TRBJ2-4
d_call: .
clone_size: .
cdr3_nt: TGTGCCAGCAGCCAAGGACAGCTAGCCAAAAACATTCAGTACTTC
cdr3_aa: CASSQGQLAKNIQYF

v_call: TRBV9
j_call: TRBJ2-2
d_call: TRBD1
clone_size: .
cdr3_nt: TGTGCCAGCAGCGTAGAGGACAGGGAAGCCGGGGAGCTGTTTTTT
cdr3_aa: CASSVEDREAGELFF

v_call: TRBV6-5
j_call: TRBJ1-2
d_call: TRBD1
clone_size: .
cdr3_nt: TGTGCCAGCAGTCGGACAGGGGGCGAAGGCTACACCTTC
cdr3_aa: CASSRTGGEGYTF

v_call: TRBV4-1
j_call: TRBJ2-5
d_call: .
clone_size: .
cdr3_nt: TGCGCCAGCAGCCAAGTCGCTAGTGTAGAGACCCAGTACTTC
cdr3_aa: CASSQVASVETQYF

v_call: TRBV5-1
j_call: TRBJ1-2
d_call: TRBD1
clone_size: .
cdr3_nt: TGCGCCAGCAGCTCGATGGGACAGGGAAGCTGGTACACCTTC
cdr3_aa: CASSSMGQGSWYTF

v_call: TRBV19
j_call: TRBJ2-3
d_call: TRBD2
clone_size: once
cdr3_nt: TGTGCCAGTAGTATTGCGGGGGGGCGGAGCACAGATACGCAGTATTTT
cdr3_aa: CASSIAGGRSTDTQYF

v_call: TRBV2
j_call: TRBJ1-4
d_call: TRBD1
clone_size: .
cdr3_nt: TGTGCCAGCAACGACGGGACAGCAAATGAAAAACTGTTTTTT
cdr3_aa: CASNDGTANEKLFF

v_call: TRBV18
j_call: TRBJ1-1
d_call: TRBD1
clone_size: .
cdr3_nt: TGTGCCAGCTCACCAGGGACAGGGAGTGAAGCTTTCTTT
cdr3_aa: CASSPGTGSEAFF

v_call: TRBV28
j_call: TRBJ1-3
d_call: .
clone_size: .
cdr3_nt: TGTGCCAGCAGCGAGACTAGGACGCTTTTCTCTGGAAACACCATATATTTT
cdr3_aa: CASSETRTLFSGNTIYF